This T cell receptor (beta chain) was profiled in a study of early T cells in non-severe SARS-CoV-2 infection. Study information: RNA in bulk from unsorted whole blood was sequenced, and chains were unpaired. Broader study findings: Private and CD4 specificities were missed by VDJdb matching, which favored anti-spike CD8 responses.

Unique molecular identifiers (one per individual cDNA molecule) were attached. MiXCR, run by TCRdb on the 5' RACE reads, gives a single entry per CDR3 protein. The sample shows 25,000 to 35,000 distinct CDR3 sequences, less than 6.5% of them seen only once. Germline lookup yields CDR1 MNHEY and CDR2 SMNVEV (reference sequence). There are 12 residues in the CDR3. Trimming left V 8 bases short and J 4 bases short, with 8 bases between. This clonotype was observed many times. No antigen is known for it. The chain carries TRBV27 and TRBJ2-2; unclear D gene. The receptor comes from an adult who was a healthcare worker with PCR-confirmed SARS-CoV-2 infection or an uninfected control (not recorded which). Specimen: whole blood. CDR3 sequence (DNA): TGTGCCAGCGCTGGTGGCACCGGGGAGCTGTTTTTT. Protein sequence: CASAGGTGELFF.